The 14 T cell receptor beta chains listed next were all sequenced from one sample in a study of T-cell reconstitution after alpha-beta-depleted transplantation in children. Unique molecular identifiers were incorporated when the TCRbeta library was constructed. TCRdb independently ran MiXCR on the PCR reads; one entry per CDR3 protein. The data hold approximately 150,000 distinct CDR3 sequences, with around 9% observed a single time. Sample: PBMCs, mostly from graft donor cells, taken 180 days after TCRalphabeta/CD19-depleted stem cell transplant. These receptors originate from a female patient younger than 10 who had a stem cell transplant for congenital amegakaryocytic thrombocytopenia, so the T cells may come from the graft donor.

This clonotype has at least ten counts. This chain joins TRBV20-1 and TRBJ1-5; D is perhaps TRBD1 (6 bases). The germline V and J ends were trimmed by 4 bases and 3 bases, with 13 bases remaining between them. The germline V gene has CDR1 DFQATT and CDR2 SNEGSKA (reference sequence). This CDR3 has 14 residues. The DNA for the CDR3 is TGCAGTGCTAATACAGGGCTGGTCAATCAGCCCCAGCATTTT. It translates to CSANTGLVNQPQHF.

The table lists this clonotype with many counts. J is TRBJ1-1 and V is TRBV20-1; D unclear. Trimming left V 6 bases short and J 4 bases short, with 15 bases between. Germline values: CDR1 DFQATT, CDR2 SNEGSKA (reference sequence). The CDR3 length is 13 residues. CDR3 region: CSAPRGESTEAFF. Here the CDR3 DNA reads TGCAGTGCCCCCCGAGGAGAAAGCACTGAAGCTTTCTTT.

The chain uses TRBV6-5 and TRBJ2-5; 10 bases line up with TRBD2. The CDR3 sequence is 15 residues long. Germline trimming cut 4 bases from V and 4 bases from J; bases unmatched to any gene: 6. The germline V gene encodes CDR1 MNHEY and CDR2 SVGAGI. CDR3 DNA sequence: TGTGCCAGCAGTTCCCTAGCGGGAGTTAGAGAGACCCAGTACTTC. It encodes CASSSLAGVRETQYF.

This clonotype was found many times. The genes are TRBV20-1 and TRBJ2-7, with no clear D. Per the germline V gene, CDR1 is DFQATT and CDR2 is SNEGSKA (reference sequence). The ends were cut back, 0 bases at V and 2 bases at J, with 11 bases in the middle. CDR3 length: 14 residues. The CDR3 sequence: CSARDGEATYEQYF. The CDR3 region has the DNA TGCAGTGCTAGAGATGGAGAGGCTACCTACGAGCAGTACTTC.

This clonotype was seen more than once but under ten times. This chain joins TRBV20-1 and TRBJ1-1, with D possibly being TRBD1 (5 bases). Germline V CDR1 and CDR2: DFQATT, SNEGSKA (reference sequence). This CDR3 spans 11 amino acids. CDR3 loop: CNTGTSSCVFF. CDR3 DNA sequence: TGCAACACCGGGACCTCAAGTTGTGTTTTCTTT.

This clonotype appeared a few times. The V and J genes are TRBV10-3 and TRBJ1-1, with a tentative D call TRBD1 (6 bases). There are 15 residues in the CDR3. The V end lost 7 bases, the J end lost 4 bases, and 19 bases lay between the germline ends. The V gene's germline CDR1 is ENHRY and CDR2 SYGVKD. CDR3 residues: CAIIAALTGVTEAFF. The CDR3 nucleotides are TGTGCCATCATCGCTGCCTTGACAGGTGTCACTGAAGCTTTCTTT.

The V call is TRBV12-3 or TRBV12-4, the J call TRBJ1-5; D not certain. CDR3 length: 15 amino acids. The V end was cut by 6 bases, the J end by 3 bases, with 15 bases between. The chain's CDR3 is CASSPGRATNQPQHF. In DNA form, the CDR3 reads TGTGCCAGCAGCCCGGGTAGGGCCACCAATCAGCCCCAGCATTTT.

This clonotype has only a few counts. The chain couples TRBV18 to TRBJ2-1, with D possibly TRBD2 on 6 matching bases. CDR1 is KGHSH, CDR2 LQKENI, per germline. This CDR3 region has 13 residues. V was clipped by 8 bases and J by 6 bases, with 14 bases between them. This chain's CDR3 is CASRKTSFNEQFF. In nucleotides, the CDR3 is TGTGCCAGCCGAAAGACTAGTTTCAATGAGCAGTTCTTC. The full variable domain, completed using reference TRBV18 and TRBJ2-1, is NAGVMQNPRHLVRRRGQEARLRCSPMKGHSHVYWYRQLPEEGLKFMVYLQKENIIDESGMPKERFSAEFPKEGPSILRIQQVVRGDSAAYFCASRKTSFNEQFFGPGTRLTVL.

As for this clonotype: A read error is possible here, since a much larger clone lies one base away. The rearrangement links TRBV28 to TRBJ1-5; 9 bases map to TRBD1. Looked up from germline, CDR1 is MDHEN and CDR2 is SYDVKM. The CDR3 runs 16 residues. The CDR3 DNA reads as TGTGCCAGCAGTCTCAGGACAGGGGCAAGCACTCAGCCCCAGCATTTT. Its protein product is CASSLRTGASTQPQHF. Based on the CDR3 plus reference TRBV28 and TRBJ1-5, the full variable domain is DVKVTQSSRYLVKRTGEKVFLECVQDMDHENMFWYRQDPGLGLRLIYFSYDVKMKEKGDIPEGYSVSREKKERFSLILESASTNQTSMYLCASSLRTGASTQPQHFGDGTRLSIL.

The chain joins TRBV5-4 to TRBJ2-1; possible D gene TRBD1, 6 bases. Trimming shortened V by 4 bases and J by 6 bases, and 11 bases separated the two germline ends. CDR3 length: 13 amino acids. Germline CDR1 is SGHNT and CDR2 is YYREEE (reference sequence). The CDR3 loop reads CASSVQGINEQFF. DNA of the CDR3: TGTGCCAGCAGCGTCCAGGGGATCAATGAGCAGTTCTTC.

This clonotype was counted many times. V is TRBV6-5 and J is TRBJ2-3, with TRBD1 identical over 7 bases. This CDR3 has 15 amino acids. Trimming at V came to 2 bases and at J to 4 bases, leaving 6 bases not matched to a gene. Germline V CDR1 and CDR2: MNHEY, SVGAGI. The CDR3 is CASSYGGQTPDTQYF. For the CDR3, the DNA is TGTGCCAGCAGTTACGGGGGACAGACTCCAGATACGCAGTATTTT.

In this sample, this clonotype turned up many times. The V call is TRBV28, the J call TRBJ2-4; D could derive from TRBD1 or TRBD2 (7 bases each). Trimming removed 5 bases at V and 0 bases at J, with 17 bases between. The germline CDR1 and CDR2 sequences are MDHEN and SYDVKM. The CDR3 length is 17 residues. CDR3 DNA: TGTGCCAGCAGTGGCAGGGGGGGTCAACTAGCCAAAAACATTCAGTACTTC. This sequence encodes CASSGRGGQLAKNIQYF.

The V and J genes are TRBV30 and TRBJ2-7, with a tentative D call TRBD2 (6 bases). Germline assignment: CDR1 GTSNPN and CDR2 SVGIG (reference sequence). The CDR3 length is 16 residues. The V end was cut by 1 base, the J end by 0 bases, with 16 bases between. The CDR3 DNA reads as TGTGCCTGGAGTGGCTCTAAGGCGGGGTTCTCCTACGAGCAGTACTTC. Translation gives CAWSGSKAGFSYEQYF. The whole variable domain, filled in from reference TRBV30 and TRBJ2-7, reads SQTIHQWPATLVQPVGSPLSLECTVEGTSNPNLYWYRQAAGRGLQLLFYSVGIGQISSEVPQNLSASRPQDRQFILSSKKLLLSDSGFYLCAWSGSKAGFSYEQYFGPGTRLTVT.

This clonotype has a count of ten or more. This chain joins TRBV7-9 and TRBJ2-2; D unresolved. V lost 5 bases to trimming and J lost 2 bases, with 9 bases between them. The CDR3 runs 14 residues. Germline CDR1 is SEHNR and CDR2 is FQNEAQ (reference sequence). CDR3 region: CASSRRTNTGELFF. The CDR3 DNA sequence: TGTGCCAGCAGCCGGCGGACCAACACCGGGGAGCTGTTTTTT.